This entry concerns a single T cell receptor beta chain. Its specificity is not known. The data are from a study of T-cell memory formation after mild COVID-19. Across the study: There were largely donor-specific TCR clusters. The study, taken as a whole, reports: Contracting CD4+ clones lay largely in CM and EM, with CD8+ ones residing in EMRA. Pre-infection memory already had some responding clones, implying cross-reactive memory joined. Contracting clones from day 15 to 85 had balanced CD4/CD8; later expanders favoured CD4+.

TCRdb analysed the 5' RACE reads with MiXCR anew, one entry per CDR3 protein. Here the sample spans around 310,000 distinct CDR3 sequences, around 20% being singletons. The V gene's germline CDR1 is DFQATT and CDR2 SNEGSKA (reference sequence). The CDR3 runs 16 residues. V lost 3 bases and J lost 4, with 16 bases in between. Sequencing was performed on PBMCs or a T cell subset sorted from them (not recorded which). The chain has TRBV20-1 and TRBJ1-6, with D perhaps matching TRBD1 (5 bases). The source is a man aged 18-30 years who had mild COVID-19 (a few samples of this study predate the infection). Cell type and time point are not known. The CDR3 nucleotides are TGCAGTGCTAGGAAACCGGGGACCCTTTATAATTCACCCCTCCACTTT. Translation gives CSARKPGTLYNSPLHF.